One sample yielded the 28 T cell receptor beta chains listed below, sequenced in a study of molecular identifiers for immune sequencing clone quantification. TCRdb redid the calling of the PCR reads with MiXCR, one entry per CDR3 protein. The sample shows about half a million distinct CDR3 sequences, around 23% of them seen only once. The sequencing input was naive CD8+ T cells from blood, with Jurkat cell RNA spiked in. As to subset: FACS-sorted CD8+CD4-CCR7+CD45RA+ naive T cells. These receptors were obtained from a human donor in good health. Some libraries in this study had Jurkat cell RNA spiked in.

The J gene is TRBJ1-6, the V gene TRBV19; TRBD1 might be the D (6 bases). The CDR3 spans 15 residues. The germline V gene has CDR1 LNHDA and CDR2 SQIVND (reference sequence). The V end was cut by 1 base, the J end by 7 bases, with 11 bases between. The CDR3 is CASSIAARGNSPLHF. In DNA form, the CDR3 reads TGTGCCAGTAGTATAGCGGCCAGGGGAAATTCACCCCTCCACTTT.

This clonotype appeared a few times. The rearrangement joins TRBV7-6 to TRBJ2-7; 9 bases agree with TRBD1. V gave up 4 bases and J gave up 4 bases; unmatched junction bases: 8. There are 15 residues in the CDR3. CDR1 SGHVS and CDR2 FNYEAQ come from the germline V gene. CDR3 sequence (DNA): TGTGCCAGCAGCTCGGAAACAGGGGGCTCGTACGAGCAGTACTTC. This codes for CASSSETGGSYEQYF.

This clonotype was seen a few times. CDR3 coding DNA: TGTGCCAGTAGTATAGTGGGTCACGTTAGCAATCAGCCCCAGCATTTT. Residues: CASSIVGHVSNQPQHF. V and J are TRBV19 and TRBJ1-5; unclear D gene. Germline CDR1 LNHDA, CDR2 SQIVND (reference sequence). There are 16 residues in the CDR3. Trimming took 1 base from V and 0 from J, leaving 10 bases between them.

This clonotype was counted only a few times. The V gene is TRBV12-5, the J gene TRBJ1-1; D perhaps matches TRBD1 (5 bases). Germline assignment: CDR1 LGHNT and CDR2 FRNRAP. Trimming took 5 bases from V and 1 from J, leaving 8 bases between them. The CDR3 is 13 amino acids. CDR3 amino acids: CASGGDRNTEAFF. The CDR3 DNA is TGTGCTAGTGGTGGGGACCGGAACACTGAAGCTTTCTTT.

This clonotype was detected many times. This chain joins TRBV5-1 and TRBJ1-2; TRBD1 aligns across 9 bases. With 0 bases clipped from V and 3 bases from J, the junction kept 9 bases outside the gene matches. Germline values: CDR1 SGHRS, CDR2 YFSETQ. CDR3 length equals 17 residues. CDR3 coding DNA: TGCGCCAGCAGCTTGGACGGTCCCGGGACAGGGTACTATGGCTACACCTTC. Translated, it gives CASSLDGPGTGYYGYTF.

This clonotype was seen repeatedly, ten times or more. The genes are TRBV15 and TRBJ2-5; D could derive from TRBD1 or TRBD2 (5 bases each). Germline-derived CDR1 and CDR2 are LNHNV and YYDKDF (reference sequence). Trimming removed 2 bases at V and 3 bases at J, with 7 bases between. The CDR3 covers 13 residues. The chain's CDR3 is CATSRRDEETQYF. CDR3 in DNA: TGTGCCACCAGCAGACGGGACGAAGAGACCCAGTACTTC.

The chain combines TRBV27 with TRBJ2-2, with TRBD1 as a possible D gene (5 bases). The CDR3 has 13 amino acids. V was clipped by 4 bases and J by 6 bases, with 9 bases between them. Germline V gene sequence: CDR1 MNHEY, CDR2 SMNVEV (reference sequence). This chain's CDR3 is CASSSQTAGELFF. DNA for the CDR3: TGTGCCAGCAGTTCCCAGACAGCCGGGGAGCTGTTTTTT.

This clonotype appeared many times. The chain uses TRBV12-3 or TRBV12-4 and TRBJ2-3; 10 bases align to TRBD1. V shed 4 bases and J 4 bases; nucleotides not matched to a gene: 8. The CDR3 is made up of 16 amino acids. For the CDR3, the DNA is TGTGCCAGCAGTTCCCCGGGACAGGGGTTAGCAGATACGCAGTATTTT. Amino acids: CASSSPGQGLADTQYF.

This clonotype was counted only a few times. The chain joins TRBV20-1 to TRBJ2-7; TRBD1 is a possible D gene (6 bases). CDR3 length: 16 amino acids. Trimming stripped 0 bases from V and 4 bases from J, with 19 bases between. The germline gives CDR1 DFQATT, CDR2 SNEGSKA (reference sequence). CDR3 sequence: CSARDRGSPRSYEQYF. In DNA, the CDR3 is TGCAGTGCTAGAGATAGGGGGTCCCCCAGGTCGTACGAGCAGTACTTC.

In this sample, this clonotype turned up many times. The chain recombines TRBV7-8 with TRBJ1-1; D not resolved. The length of the CDR3 is 13 residues. Between the trimmed V and J ends, which lost 2 bases and 4 bases, there was a span of 8 bases. The germline CDR1 and CDR2 sequences are SGHVS and FQNEAQ. CDR3 sequence reads: CASSLQRVTEAFF. The CDR3 DNA reads TGTGCCAGCAGCTTACAGAGAGTCACTGAAGCTTTCTTT.

This clonotype was found once. The chain joins TRBV11-2 to TRBJ1-5, with TRBD1 as a possible D gene (5 bases). The CDR3 covers 15 residues. Germline V gene data show CDR1 as SGHAT and CDR2 as FQNNGV. Trimming cost V 3 bases and J 6 bases, with 15 bases left between them. The CDR3 region has the DNA TGTGCCAGCAGCTTGGTAGCGGGGCCGGGTCAGCCCCAGCATTTT. It encodes CASSLVAGPGQPQHF. The full variable domain, in which reference TRBV11-2 and TRBJ1-5 provide the parts outside the CDR3, is EAGVAQSPRYKIIEKRQSVAFWCNPISGHATLYWYQQILGQGPKLLIQFQNNGVVDDSQLPKDRFSAERLKGVDSTLKIQPAKLEDSAVYLCASSLVAGPGQPQHFGDGTRLSIL.

This clonotype was observed at least ten times. The CDR3: CASSLRDYRSDEQYF. CDR3 DNA sequence: TGTGCCAGCAGCTTACGAGATTACAGGTCCGACGAGCAGTACTTC. This rearrangement joins TRBV13 to TRBJ2-7; TRBD1 is a possible D gene (5 bases). CDR1 and CDR2 (germline): PRHDT, FYEKMQ (reference sequence). The CDR3 is 15 residues long. V was shortened by 2 bases and J by 5 bases, with 16 bases between the two germline ends.

This clonotype was seen at least ten times. This chain links TRBV5-1 with TRBJ1-1; D unresolved. Trimming left V 1 base short and J 5 bases short, with 9 bases between. CDR1 and CDR2 from the germline V gene are SGHRS and YFSETQ. The CDR3 spans 13 residues. The CDR3 sequence: CASSLLGGTEAFF. CDR3 sequence (DNA): TGCGCCAGCAGCTTGCTGGGAGGGACTGAAGCTTTCTTT.

The sample holds a few counts of this clonotype. The V and J genes are TRBV28 and TRBJ2-3; D perhaps matches TRBD2 (6 bases). The CDR3 has 15 residues. The germline V gene encodes CDR1 MDHEN and CDR2 SYDVKM. V was shortened by 4 bases and J by 4 bases, with 15 bases between the two germline ends. CDR3 loop: CASSSIRGIPDTQYF. The CDR3 DNA reads as TGTGCCAGCAGTTCTATTCGCGGGATCCCAGATACGCAGTATTTT.

The rearrangement uses TRBV11-2 and TRBJ2-3; 11 positions agree with TRBD2. The CDR3 contains 16 residues. Per the germline V gene, CDR1 is SGHAT and CDR2 is FQNNGV. V gave up 4 bases and J gave up 4 bases; unmatched junction bases: 7. The CDR3 DNA is TGTGCCAGCAGCTACCTAGCGGGGGGCAATCCAGATACGCAGTATTTT. Translated: CASSYLAGGNPDTQYF.

This clonotype was observed many times. The V gene is TRBV20-1, the J gene TRBJ2-7, with D uncertain. Deletions cut 6 bases from V and 2 bases from J, with 20 bases between. This CDR3 is built from 15 residues. Germline CDR1 is DFQATT and CDR2 is SNEGSKA (reference sequence). The CDR3 region is CSARWGIVFPYEQYF. In nucleotides, the CDR3 is TGCAGTGCCCGATGGGGTATAGTCTTCCCCTACGAGCAGTACTTC.

With regard to this clonotype: Just one base apart from a much larger clone, this may be a read error. V gene TRBV7-9 combines with J gene TRBJ2-7; possible D gene TRBD1, 6 bases. The tail of the sequence fits TRBJ2-5 better, so the J call may be wrong. There are 19 residues in the CDR3. The V gene's germline CDR1 is SEHNR and CDR2 FQNEAQ (reference sequence). CDR3 DNA: TGTGCCAGCAGCTCACAATTCTACAGGGAGTATACCACCAAAGAGACCCAGTACTTC. Translation gives CASSSQFYREYTTKETQYF.

The sample holds many counts of this clonotype. This chain joins TRBV12-3 or TRBV12-4 and TRBJ2-5; D could derive from TRBD1 or TRBD2 (5 bases each). Trimming removed 5 bases from V and 2 bases from J, with 12 bases in between. The CDR3 has 14 residues. CDR3 sequence (DNA): TGTGCCAGCAGTCTAACAGGAGGACAAGAGACCCAGTACTTC. Protein sequence: CASSLTGGQETQYF.

This clonotype was seen a handful of times. This chain links TRBV4-1 with TRBJ1-4, with TRBD1 as a possible D gene (5 bases). The ends were cut back, 2 bases at V and 0 bases at J, with 10 bases in the middle. CDR3 size: 16 residues. Per the germline V gene, CDR1 is MGHRA and CDR2 is YSYEKL. CDR3 sequence reads: CASSQYQGTTNEKLFF. CDR3 DNA: TGCGCCAGCAGCCAATATCAGGGAACAACTAATGAAAAACTGTTTTTT.

The J gene is TRBJ1-1, the V gene TRBV11-2; D unresolved. This CDR3 spans 13 amino acids. The V end lost 3 bases, the J end lost 4 bases, and 9 bases lay between the germline ends. Germline CDR1 reads SGHAT; CDR2 reads FQNNGV. CDR3 bases: TGTGCCAGCAGCTTGCGCTCCCTCACTGAAGCTTTCTTT. Its translation: CASSLRSLTEAFF.

This clonotype was picked up a small number of times. The chain links TRBV7-9 to TRBJ1-1; the D is unclear. CDR3 length: 12 amino acids. Trimming removed 4 bases from V and 6 bases from J, with 9 bases in between. Germline V gives CDR1 SEHNR, CDR2 FQNEAQ (reference sequence). CDR3 nucleotide sequence: TGTGCCAGCAGCTCCGTGACCGCTGAAGCTTTCTTT. Its protein product is CASSSVTAEAFF.

A note on this clonotype: Sequence at one end of the junction differs from germline and may be a read error. The V call is TRBV27, the J call TRBJ2-4; tentatively, D is TRBD1 (5 bases). Germline CDR1 MNHEY, CDR2 SMNVEV (reference sequence). There are 18 residues in the CDR3. The CDR3 DNA reads TGTGCCAGCAGTCTCGACAGTTCCTCCCCCGTGGGCAAAAACGTTCAGTACTTC. Translated: CASSLDSSSPVGKNVQYF.

The V call is TRBV24-1, the J call TRBJ2-1; the D gene is possibly TRBD1 (6 bases). Trimming removed 1 base at V and 8 bases at J, with 17 bases between. CDR1 and CDR2 from the germline V gene are KGHDR and SFDVKD. The CDR3 spans 16 residues. The CDR3 reads CATSDLGQGNFDEQFF. The CDR3 DNA reads TGTGCCACCAGTGATTTAGGGCAGGGGAATTTCGATGAGCAGTTCTTC.

This clonotype has ten or more counts. This chain links TRBV4-1 with TRBJ2-7; D remains ambiguous. Germline V gene sequence: CDR1 MGHRA, CDR2 YSYEKL. The CDR3 is 14 amino acids. The V end lost 3 bases, the J end lost 0 bases, and 9 bases lay between the germline ends. CDR3 amino acids: CASSQDPGSYEQYF. CDR3 coding DNA: TGCGCCAGCAGCCAGGACCCAGGCTCCTACGAGCAGTACTTC.

This clonotype has a count of ten or more. V is TRBV7-6 and J is TRBJ2-3; D remains ambiguous. The length of the CDR3 is 13 residues. V lost 5 bases, J lost 6 bases, and 12 bases lay in between. Germline CDR1 is SGHVS and CDR2 is FNYEAQ. Here the CDR3 reads CASSPAPVDTQYF. The DNA for the CDR3 is TGTGCCAGCAGCCCGGCGCCCGTGGATACGCAGTATTTT.

For this clonotype: At one end the junction does not follow the germline gene, possibly because of a read error. V gene TRBV6-2 or TRBV6-3 combines with J gene TRBJ1-2; D may be TRBD1 (6 bases). CDR1 MNHEY and CDR2 SVGEGT come from the germline V gene. CDR3 length equals 19 residues. For the CDR3, the DNA is TGTGCCAGCAGTTACTCGCCCTCAGGCGGGACAAAGACTAACTATGGCTACTCCTTC. This encodes CASSYSPSGGTKTNYGYSF.

This clonotype was found a few times. The V gene is TRBV7-6, the J gene TRBJ2-7; no reliable D call. This CDR3 has 16 residues. The ends were cut back, 0 bases at V and 3 bases at J, with 15 bases in the middle. Germline V lookup: CDR1 SGHVS, CDR2 FNYEAQ. CDR3 loop: CASSLAAGDTGYEQYF. As DNA, the CDR3 is TGTGCCAGCAGCTTAGCCGCAGGAGATACCGGCTACGAGCAGTACTTC.

This clonotype was counted a few times. CDR3 in DNA: TGCGCCAGCAGCCAAGATGGTCTAGCGGGCAATGAGCAGTTCTTC. Residues: CASSQDGLAGNEQFF. The chain carries TRBV4-3 and TRBJ2-1; 8 bases fit TRBD2. The CDR3 extends over 15 amino acids. V lost 0 bases, J lost 6 bases, and 4 bases stayed unmatched. Germline CDR1 LGHNA, CDR2 YSLEER.